This is a list of T cell receptor beta chains from one sample in a study of spatial heterogeneity in lung cancer. One entry per CDR3 protein, called by TCRdb with MiXCR from the 5' RACE reads. Among about 100,000 distinct CDR3 sequences listed, roughly 4.5% were seen once. Sequencing used lung tumor tissue, obtained at surgery. The origin of the receptors is a male donor with early-stage non-small cell lung cancer. CDR3s include the opening cysteine and the closing phenylalanine or tryptophan. A D gene is named only where the DNA matches it firmly. Some rows mark clone size as missing; the rest say once, few, many or name a class of expanded clone.

>NA|TRBJ2-2|many|TRBV11-1
TGTGCCAGCAGCCAATATGCCCCCGGGGAGCTGTTTTTT
CASSQYAPGELFF
>NA|TRBJ2-3|many|TRBV7-2
TGTGCCAGCAGCTTAGCCCCGCCGACTAGTGCAGATACGCAGTATTTT
CASSLAPPTSADTQYF
>NA|TRBJ1-2|few|TRBV28
TGTGCCAGCCTCAGCGGAAGGGGCTACACCTTC
CASLSGRGYTF
>NA|TRBJ1-4|many|TRBV28
TGTGCCAGCAGTAGCCACGGACTTAATGAAAAACTGTTTTTT
CASSSHGLNEKLFF
>NA|TRBJ2-7|many|TRBV27
TGTGCCAGCAGTTTAGGAGAGGGGTCCTACGAGCAGTACTTC
CASSLGEGSYEQYF
>TRBD2|TRBJ2-7|NA|TRBV3-1
TGTGCCAGCAGCCCCCTGGGACTAGGCAGGGAGCAGTACTTC
CASSPLGLGREQYF
>NA|TRBJ1-1|many|TRBV7-6
TGTGCCAGCCTGGCGGTAGTCCGTGGGACTGAAGCTTTCTTT
CASLAVVRGTEAFF
>NA|TRBJ2-7|NA|TRBV7-6
TGTGCCAGCAGCCAATCAAGTGGTGGGTTCTACGAGCAGTACTTC
CASSQSSGGFYEQYF
>TRBD1|TRBJ2-5|many|TRBV27
TGTGCCAGCAGACAACAGGGGGCTTACCAAGAGACCCAGTACTTC
CASRQQGAYQETQYF
>NA|TRBJ2-5|many|TRBV9
TGTGCCAGCAGCGCCCAAATTGACAAGCAAGAGACCCAGTACTTC
CASSAQIDKQETQYF
>NA|TRBJ2-3|many|TRBV7-2
TGTGCCAGCAGCTTATGGCGGGGAAGCACAGATACGCAGTATTTT
CASSLWRGSTDTQYF
>NA|TRBJ2-3|many|TRBV7-6
TGTGCCAGCAGCTTAGTGGTCGGCACAGATACGCAGTATTTT
CASSLVVGTDTQYF
>NA|TRBJ2-5|few|TRBV30
TGTGCCTGGGAGGGCCGCGGGCAAGAGACCCAGTACTTC
CAWEGRGQETQYF
>NA|TRBJ1-4|few|TRBV28
TGTGCCAGCAGTTTATCCGGGGAAAAACTGTTTTTT
CASSLSGEKLFF
>NA|TRBJ2-3|many|TRBV7-2
TGTGCCAGCAGCTTGGGTGGACTTTCAGATACGCAGTATTTT
CASSLGGLSDTQYF
>NA|TRBJ1-1|many|TRBV7-6
TGTGCCAGCAGCTTACTCGGCGACACTGAAGCTTTCTTT
CASSLLGDTEAFF
>NA|TRBJ2-1|many|TRBV7-9
TGTGCCAGCAGCATCGTGCCGGTCGGGAGAGGAGGGGAGCAGTTCTTC
CASSIVPVGRGGEQFF
>NA|TRBJ2-7|many|TRBV4-2
TGTGCCAGCAGCCAAGCGGGCGCCGGGGCTACCGTTTATGCCGAGCAGTACTTC
CASSQAGAGATVYAEQYF
>TRBD1|TRBJ1-2|many|TRBV10-3
TGTGCCAGTGCGCCGGGACAGGGGGCTTCTATAGGTGGCTACACCTTC
CASAPGQGASIGGYTF
>NA|TRBJ1-6|many|TRBV7-9
TGTGCCAGCAGCTTAATCGGCAGGGTCGTTTCACCCCTCCACTTT
CASSLIGRVVSPLHF
>NA|TRBJ2-1|many|TRBV20-1
TGCAGTGCTAGACCCCTGGGAGGTTCCTACAATGAGCAGTTCTTC
CSARPLGGSYNEQFF
>NA|TRBJ2-1|few|TRBV5-1
TGCGCCAGCAGCTTTGGAGGGGCGGGCGATGAGCAGTTCTTC
CASSFGGAGDEQFF
>NA|TRBJ2-5|many|TRBV10-3
TGTGCCATCAGTGTTCGGGTTTCTGAGACCCAGTACTTC
CAISVRVSETQYF
>NA|TRBJ2-1|NA|TRBV2
TGTGCCAGCGGTCAGGACTACAATGAGCAGTTCTTC
CASGQDYNEQFF
>NA|TRBJ2-6|few|TRBV28
TGTGCCAGCAGTTCCCCAGAGGTCAGAGACTCTGGGGCCAACGTCCTGACTTTC
CASSSPEVRDSGANVLTF
>NA|TRBJ2-1|NA|TRBV5-1
TGCGCCAGCAGCACGACCTGGAATGAGCAGTTCTTC
CASSTTWNEQFF
>TRBD1|TRBJ1-1|many|TRBV29-1
TGCAGCGTTGATATCCCCTCTGACAGGGCCGAAGCTTTCTTT
CSVDIPSDRAEAFF
>NA|TRBJ2-1|NA|TRBV5-5
TGTGCCAGCAGCTTGATGGGGGAAGCCTACAATGAGCAGTTCTTC
CASSLMGEAYNEQFF